The 15 T cell receptor beta chains below were found in one sample sequenced in a study of CD8 T cells in ankylosing spondylitis. TCRdb called the 5' RACE reads again in MiXCR, with one record for every CDR3 protein. The data show about 360,000 distinct CDR3 sequences, with about 20% seen just once and less than 15% held by the top ten. The sequenced sample was blood, either unsorted or a sorted T cell fraction (not recorded which). These receptors were taken from a male donor with ankylosing spondylitis or in good health (not recorded which).

This clonotype was counted only a few times. The chain employs TRBV9 and TRBJ1-2, with unresolved D. Trimming pared 0 bases from V and 2 bases from J, leaving 11 bases between. The CDR3 loop spans 15 amino acids. Germline loops: CDR1 SGDLS, CDR2 YYNGEE. The CDR3 loop is CASSVVPALNYGYTF. The DNA of the CDR3 is TGTGCCAGCAGCGTAGTACCGGCGCTGAACTATGGCTACACCTTC. The entire variable domain, with the rest obtained from reference TRBV9 and TRBJ1-2, is as follows: DSGVTQTPKHLITATGQRVTLRCSPRSGDLSVYWYQQSLDQGLQFLIQYYNGEERAKGNILERFSAQQFPDLHSELNLSSLELGDSALYFCASSVVPALNYGYTFGSGTRLTVV.

The chain is built from TRBV20-1 and TRBJ1-4; D may be TRBD1 (6 bases). CDR1 is DFQATT, CDR2 SNEGSKA, per germline (reference sequence). V lost 2 bases and J 0 bases, leaving 19 bases between the germline ends. The CDR3 has 18 amino acids. The DNA for the CDR3 is TGCAGTGCTAGAACGCGATTCAGGGGCCCCGCAACTAATGAAAAACTGTTTTTT. Its translation is CSARTRFRGPATNEKLFF.

This chain connects TRBV7-9 to TRBJ2-7; 12 nucleotides match TRBD2. The CDR3 totals 16 residues. Germline assignment: CDR1 SEHNR and CDR2 FQNEAQ (reference sequence). V was pared by 1 base and J by 6 bases, with 7 bases of the junction left unmatched. The CDR3, as DNA: TGTGCCAGCAGCTTAGGGTCTAGCGGGGGGGCCGCCGAGCAGTACTTC. Translation gives CASSLGSSGGAAEQYF.

The chain uses TRBV4-1 and TRBJ1-1; perhaps TRBD1 as D (5 bases). This CDR3 comprises 17 residues. V was shortened by 0 bases and J by 1 base, with 15 bases between the two germline ends. Looked up from germline, CDR1 is MGHRA and CDR2 is YSYEKL. CDR3 sequence (DNA): TGCGCCAGCAGCCAAGATCGCGGGGGGGTGGGGAACACTGAAGCTTTCTTT. Translating gives CASSQDRGGVGNTEAFF.

CDR3: CSAIPGGKSSYNEQFF. The CDR3 DNA follows: TGCAGTGCTATCCCCGGGGGGAAGAGCTCCTACAATGAGCAGTTCTTC. The J gene is TRBJ2-1, the V gene TRBV20-1, with 7 bases aligning to TRBD2. The CDR3 runs to 16 residues. The germline CDR1 and CDR2 sequences are DFQATT and SNEGSKA (reference sequence). J lost 0 bases, V lost 4 bases, and 9 bases had no gene match.

This clonotype was seen repeatedly, ten times or more. The CDR3 DNA is TGTGCCAGCAGCCCCGACACTGGGGCCAACGTCCTGACTTTC. Residues: CASSPDTGANVLTF. The chain combines TRBV12-3 or TRBV12-4 with TRBJ2-6; D ambiguous. This CDR3 contains 14 residues. V lost 6 bases to trimming and J lost 2 bases, with 8 bases between them.

This clonotype occurred a few times. CDR3 sequence: CSVERDSSYEQYF. The CDR3 DNA sequence: TGCAGCGTTGAAAGGGACAGCTCCTACGAGCAGTACTTC. J is TRBJ2-7 and V is TRBV29-1; 7 nucleotides align to TRBD1. V shed 2 bases and J 0 bases; nucleotides not matched to a gene: 1. The CDR3 has 13 residues. The V gene's germline CDR1 is SQVTM and CDR2 ANQGSEA.

The chain employs TRBV4-2 and TRBJ2-2; TRBD2 might be the D (7 bases). The CDR3 totals 15 residues. CDR1 is LGHNA and CDR2 is YNFKEQ in the germline V gene. The V end lost 4 bases, the J end lost 6 bases, and 15 bases lay between the germline ends. CDR3 coding DNA: TGTGCCAGCAGCCTAGAAGAGGGGGGGGCCGGGGAGCTGTTTTTT. As protein: CASSLEEGGAGELFF.

The chain combines TRBV10-3 with TRBJ2-1; a weak D match, TRBD2 (6 bases). Trimming cost V 0 bases and J 12 bases, with 18 bases left between them. The CDR3 length is 15 residues. Germline CDR1 ENHRY, CDR2 SYGVKD. CDR3 residues: CAISESEEGIIGQFF. DNA for the CDR3: TGTGCCATCAGTGAGTCGGAGGAGGGGATCATTGGGCAGTTCTTC.

This clonotype was counted a few times. The J gene is TRBJ1-6, the V gene TRBV7-2; 9 positions match TRBD1. CDR1 is SGHTA, CDR2 FQGNSA, per germline. This CDR3 comprises 14 residues. Germline trimming cut 4 bases from V and 11 bases from J; bases unmatched to any gene: 6. As DNA, the CDR3 is TGTGCCAGCAGCTCCGGACAGGGGCGGCCACCCCTCCACTTT. Translating it yields CASSSGQGRPPLHF.

The table lists this clonotype with a few counts. J is TRBJ2-3 and V is TRBV4-2, with D unclear. Germline V gene lookup returns CDR1 LGHNA and CDR2 YNFKEQ. The CDR3 has 14 amino acids. V was clipped by 3 bases and J by 1 base, with 8 bases between them. CDR3 loop: CASSHGVGTDTQYF. CDR3 nucleotide sequence: TGTGCCAGCAGCCACGGAGTTGGCACAGATACGCAGTATTTT.

The V gene is TRBV29-1, the J gene TRBJ2-3; D call uncertain. Trimming removed 5 bases at V and 0 bases at J, with 15 bases between. The CDR3 runs to 15 residues. Germline V lookup: CDR1 SQVTM, CDR2 ANQGSEA. CDR3 in DNA: TGCAGCGTTACCCTCGGTGGCGGAAGCACAGATACGCAGTATTTT. Its translation is CSVTLGGGSTDTQYF.

The genes are TRBV12-3 or TRBV12-4 and TRBJ2-2, with D tentatively TRBD1 or TRBD2 (5 bases each). CDR3 size: 16 residues. The V gene lost 2 bases and the J gene lost 6 bases, with 16 bases spanning the gap. This CDR3 is CASSLRSRGLPGELFF. CDR3 bases: TGTGCCAGCAGTTTAAGGTCGAGGGGCCTCCCCGGGGAGCTGTTTTTT.

In its sample, this clonotype was seen a few times. The J gene is TRBJ1-2, the V gene TRBV9; no firm D call. CDR1 SGDLS and CDR2 YYNGEE come from the germline V gene. V dropped 3 bases and J dropped 7 bases, with 22 bases sitting between them. The CDR3 has 16 residues. CDR3 DNA: TGTGCCAGCAGCGGTACCGCGGCGGGCCGAGCGGGTGGCTACACCTTC. Protein sequence: CASSGTAAGRAGGYTF.

This sequence joins TRBV28 and TRBJ2-2; unclear D gene. The germline V gene encodes CDR1 MDHEN and CDR2 SYDVKM. This CDR3 spans 14 amino acids. V was trimmed by 3 bases and J by 6 bases, leaving 11 bases between them. In DNA form, the CDR3 reads TGTGCCAGCAGTTTTGCAGGTGGGGCCGGGGAGCTGTTTTTT. Protein product: CASSFAGGAGELFF.